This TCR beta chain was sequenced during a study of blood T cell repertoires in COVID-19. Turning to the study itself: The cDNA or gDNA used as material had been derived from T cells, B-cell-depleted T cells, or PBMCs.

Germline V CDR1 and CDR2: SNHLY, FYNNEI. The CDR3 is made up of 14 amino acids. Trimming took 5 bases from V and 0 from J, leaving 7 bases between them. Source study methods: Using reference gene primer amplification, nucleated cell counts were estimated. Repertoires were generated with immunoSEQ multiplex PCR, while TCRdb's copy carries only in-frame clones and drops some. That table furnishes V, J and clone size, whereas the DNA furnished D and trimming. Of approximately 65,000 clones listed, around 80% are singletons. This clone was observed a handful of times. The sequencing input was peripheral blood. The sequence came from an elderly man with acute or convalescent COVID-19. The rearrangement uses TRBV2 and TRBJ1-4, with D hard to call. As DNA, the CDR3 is TGTGCCAGCAGTCGCACTGCAACTAATGAAAAACTGTTTTTT. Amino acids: CASSRTATNEKLFF. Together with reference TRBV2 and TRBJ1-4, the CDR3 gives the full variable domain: EPEVTQTPSHQVTQMGQEVILRCVPISNHLYFYWYRQILGQKVEFLVSFYNNEISEKSEIFDDQFSVERPDGSNFTLKIRSTKLEDSAMYFCASSRTATNEKLFFGSGTQLSVL.